One T cell receptor beta chain is described in this entry. No antigen is known for it. The entry originates in a study of OX40 agonist ivuxolimab in advanced cancers. Whole-study context: Mean age approximately 66 years, range roughly 20 to 85; 82.7% male.

The study, taken as a whole, reports: In CD8+ T cells, expanded clones were on average more numerous than in CD4+. Dosing at 0.1 to 3.0 mg/kg was accompanied by clonal expansion of CD4+ and CD8+ blood T cells by week 6.

Trimming removed 0 bases at V and 0 bases at J, with 12 bases between. The germline V gene has CDR1 SGDLS and CDR2 YYNGEE. The CDR3 consists of 17 residues. Only in-frame clones appear in the TCRdb table, and some are missing; sequencing was by immunoSEQ multiplex PCR. The repertoire consists of tens of thousands of clones, with around 82% occurring once and the leading ten covering roughly 1%. The sequencing used CD4+ or CD8+ T cells sorted from blood, collected in a trial of the OX40 agonist ivuxolimab. The J gene is TRBJ2-2, the V gene TRBV9; D call uncertain. The receptor was isolated from an adult with an advanced solid tumor such as melanoma, head and neck, liver or kidney cancer. The CDR3 here is CASSVAGSGANTGELFF. The CDR3 bases are TGTGCCAGCAGCGTAGCTGGTTCTGGCGCGAACACCGGGGAGCTGTTTTTT.